This TCR beta chain emerged from a study of blood T cells in healthy people across ages. Study observations and caveats: Those diversity estimates obtained from one million T cells were thought to be underestimates. Reliance upon unsorted PBMCs precluded definitive naive versus antigen-experienced comparison.

The sample holds a few counts of this clonotype. Its antigen is unknown. V was pared by 5 bases and J by 2 bases, with 14 bases between. CDR1 is SGHTA, CDR2 FQGTGA, per germline. The CDR3 extends over 15 amino acids. Primers used in a second PCR of about 7 to 12 cycles were a sample-barcoded 5' primer and a J-beta primer mix. Each cDNA molecule was tagged by a template-switch adaptor with 12 random nucleotides. Sequencing of every sample gave 2.5 million or more CDR3-containing paired-end reads. TCRdb reprocessed the 5' RACE reads with MiXCR, giving one entry per CDR3 protein. The sample yields some 1.7 million distinct CDR3 sequences, 28% seen once.

Source material: blood. The chain combines TRBV7-3 with TRBJ2-3; D is possibly TRBD1 (5 bases). This TCR was sampled from a woman younger than 45 in good health. Here the CDR3 reads CASSKTREYTDTQYF. In DNA, the CDR3 is TGTGCCAGCAGCAAGACCAGGGAATACACAGATACGCAGTATTTT. Drawing the rest from reference TRBV7-3 and TRBJ2-3, the complete variable domain is GAGVSQTPSNKVTEKGKYVELRCDPISGHTALYWYRQSLGQGPEFLIYFQGTGAADDSGLPNDRFFAVRPEGSVSTLKIQRTERGDSAVYLCASSKTREYTDTQYFGPGTRLTVL.